Sequencing of this T cell receptor (beta chain) was carried out in a study of Ad26.COV2.S vaccination and SARS-CoV-2 variants. Measured with immunoSEQ multiplex PCR; TCRdb has only the in-frame clones, and not every one. The sample includes about 94,000 clones, around 82% of them seen just once. Study conclusions and caveats: Non-spike TCR breadth was similar in vaccine and placebo recipients.

The CDR3 spans 12 residues. Trimming stripped 3 bases from V and 4 bases from J, with 6 bases between. Germline CDR1 and CDR2: ENHRY and SYGVKD. With regard to this clone: Its matching antigen is unknown.

This rearrangement joins TRBV10-3 to TRBJ1-2; no clear D gene. The TCR sequence derives from a human donor who had recovered from COVID-19. The material was peripheral blood, obtained after recovery from COVID-19. In DNA, the CDR3 is TGTGCCATCAGTGACGGTATCTATGGCTACACCTTC. Amino acids: CAISDGIYGYTF.